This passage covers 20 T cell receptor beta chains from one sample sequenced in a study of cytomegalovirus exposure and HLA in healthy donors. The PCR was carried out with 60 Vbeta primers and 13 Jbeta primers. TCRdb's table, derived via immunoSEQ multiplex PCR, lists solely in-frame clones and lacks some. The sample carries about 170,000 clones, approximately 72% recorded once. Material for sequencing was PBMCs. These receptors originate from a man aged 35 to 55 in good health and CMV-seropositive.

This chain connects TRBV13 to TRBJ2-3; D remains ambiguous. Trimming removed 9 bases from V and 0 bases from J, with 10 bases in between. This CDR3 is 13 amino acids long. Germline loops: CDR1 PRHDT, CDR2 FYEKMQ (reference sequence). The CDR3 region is CASMNSSTDTQYF. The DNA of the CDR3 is TGTGCCAGTATGAACTCTAGCACAGATACGCAGTATTTT. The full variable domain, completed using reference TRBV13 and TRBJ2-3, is AAGVIQSPRHLIKEKRETATLKCYPIPRHDTVYWYQQGPGQDPQFLISFYEKMQSDKGSIPDRFSAQQFSDYHSELNMSSLELGDSALYFCASMNSSTDTQYFGPGTRLTVL.

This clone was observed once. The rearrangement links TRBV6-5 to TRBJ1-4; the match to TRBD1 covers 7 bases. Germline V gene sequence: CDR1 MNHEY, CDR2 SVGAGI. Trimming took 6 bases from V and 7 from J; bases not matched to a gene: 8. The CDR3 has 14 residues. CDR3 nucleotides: TGTGCCAGCAGCCCGGACAGGTCCGGTGAAAAACTGTTTTTT. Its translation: CASSPDRSGEKLFF.

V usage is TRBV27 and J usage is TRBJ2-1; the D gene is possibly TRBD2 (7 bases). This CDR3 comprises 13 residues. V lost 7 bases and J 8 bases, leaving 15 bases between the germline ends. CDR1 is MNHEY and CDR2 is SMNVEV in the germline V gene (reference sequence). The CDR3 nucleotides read TGTGCCAGCACCTTTGGGGGGGCGGATGAGCAGTTCTTC. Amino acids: CASTFGGADEQFF.

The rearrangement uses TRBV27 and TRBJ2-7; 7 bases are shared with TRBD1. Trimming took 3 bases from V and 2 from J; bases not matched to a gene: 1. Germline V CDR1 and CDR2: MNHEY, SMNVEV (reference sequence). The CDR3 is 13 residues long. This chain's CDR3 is CASSFQGAYEQYF. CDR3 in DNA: TGTGCCAGCAGTTTTCAGGGGGCCTACGAGCAGTACTTC.

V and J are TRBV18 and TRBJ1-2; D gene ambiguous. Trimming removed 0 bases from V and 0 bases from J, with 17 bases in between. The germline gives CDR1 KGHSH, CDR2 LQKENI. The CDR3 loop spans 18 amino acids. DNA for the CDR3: TGTGCCAGCTCACCACCTCGAAGTCCGGGAGAAGCTAACTATGGCTACACCTTC. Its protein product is CASSPPRSPGEANYGYTF.

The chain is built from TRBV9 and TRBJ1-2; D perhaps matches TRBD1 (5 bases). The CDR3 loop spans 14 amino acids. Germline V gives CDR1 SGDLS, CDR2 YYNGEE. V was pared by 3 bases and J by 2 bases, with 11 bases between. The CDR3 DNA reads TGTGCCAGCAGCGCGCTGACAGACAACTATGGCTACACCTTC. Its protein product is CASSALTDNYGYTF.

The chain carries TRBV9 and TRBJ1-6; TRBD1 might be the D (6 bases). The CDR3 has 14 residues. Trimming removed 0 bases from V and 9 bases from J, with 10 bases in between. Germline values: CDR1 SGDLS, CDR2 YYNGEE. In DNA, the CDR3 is TGTGCCAGCAGCGTAGAGGGACACGGTTCACCCCTCCACTTT. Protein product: CASSVEGHGSPLHF.

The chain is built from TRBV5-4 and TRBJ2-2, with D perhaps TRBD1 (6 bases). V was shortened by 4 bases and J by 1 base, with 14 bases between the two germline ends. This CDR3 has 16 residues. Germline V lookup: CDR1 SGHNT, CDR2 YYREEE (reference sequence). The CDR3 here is CASSPGGRGNTGELFF. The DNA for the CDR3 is TGTGCCAGCAGCCCTGGGGGCAGGGGGAACACCGGGGAGCTGTTTTTT.

The CDR3 spells CASQWTGGNEQFF. The CDR3 nucleotides read TGTGCCAGTCAATGGACAGGGGGAAATGAGCAGTTCTTC. The rearrangement joins TRBV19 to TRBJ2-1; TRBD1 matches 10 bases. J lost 7 bases, V lost 8 bases, and 5 bases had no gene match. Germline V gene data show CDR1 as LNHDA and CDR2 as SQIVND (reference sequence). This CDR3 spans 13 amino acids.

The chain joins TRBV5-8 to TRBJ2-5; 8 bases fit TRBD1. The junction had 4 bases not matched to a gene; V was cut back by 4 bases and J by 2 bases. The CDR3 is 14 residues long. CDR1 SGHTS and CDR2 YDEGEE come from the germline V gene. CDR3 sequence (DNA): TGTGCCAGCAGCGCCGGGACAGGACAAGAGACCCAGTACTTC. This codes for CASSAGTGQETQYF.

The CDR3 sequence: CASRWGGSTGELFF. The CDR3 DNA sequence: TGTGCCAGTAGATGGGGGGGCAGCACCGGGGAGCTGTTTTTT. This chain uses TRBV19 with TRBJ2-2, with TRBD2 as a possible D gene (7 bases). Trimming removed 6 bases from V and 4 bases from J, with 12 bases in between. Germline CDR1 LNHDA, CDR2 SQIVND (reference sequence). The CDR3 runs 14 residues.

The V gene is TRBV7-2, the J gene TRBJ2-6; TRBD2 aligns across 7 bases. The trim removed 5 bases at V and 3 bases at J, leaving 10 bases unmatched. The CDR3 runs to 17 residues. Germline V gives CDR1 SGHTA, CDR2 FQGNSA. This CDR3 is CASSAAGLLGGANVLTF. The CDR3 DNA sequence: TGTGCCAGCAGCGCAGCGGGGCTCCTTGGTGGGGCCAACGTCCTGACTTTC.

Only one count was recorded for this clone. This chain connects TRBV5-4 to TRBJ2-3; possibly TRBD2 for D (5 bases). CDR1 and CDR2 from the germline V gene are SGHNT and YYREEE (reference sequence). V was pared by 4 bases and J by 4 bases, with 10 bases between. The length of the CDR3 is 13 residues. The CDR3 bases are TGTGCCAGCAGCCCCGGACTTGCAGATACGCAGTATTTT. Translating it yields CASSPGLADTQYF.

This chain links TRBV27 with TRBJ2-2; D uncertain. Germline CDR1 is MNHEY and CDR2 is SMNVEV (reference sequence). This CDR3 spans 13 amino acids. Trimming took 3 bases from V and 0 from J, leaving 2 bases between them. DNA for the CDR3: TGTGCCAGCAGTTTCTCGAACACCGGGGAGCTGTTTTTT. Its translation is CASSFSNTGELFF.

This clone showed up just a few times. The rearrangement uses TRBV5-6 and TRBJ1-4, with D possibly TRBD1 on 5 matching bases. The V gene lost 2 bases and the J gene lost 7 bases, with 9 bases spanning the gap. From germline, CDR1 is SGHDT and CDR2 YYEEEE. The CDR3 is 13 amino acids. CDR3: CASSLAGGEKLFF. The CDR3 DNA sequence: TGTGCCAGCAGCTTAGCGGGGGGTGAAAAACTGTTTTTT.

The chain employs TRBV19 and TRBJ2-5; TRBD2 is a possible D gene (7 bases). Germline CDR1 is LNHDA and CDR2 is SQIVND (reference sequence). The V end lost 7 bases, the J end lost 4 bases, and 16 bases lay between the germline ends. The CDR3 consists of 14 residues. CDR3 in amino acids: CASTPGGAVETQYF. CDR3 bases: TGTGCCAGTACGCCGGGGGGCGCCGTAGAGACCCAGTACTTC.

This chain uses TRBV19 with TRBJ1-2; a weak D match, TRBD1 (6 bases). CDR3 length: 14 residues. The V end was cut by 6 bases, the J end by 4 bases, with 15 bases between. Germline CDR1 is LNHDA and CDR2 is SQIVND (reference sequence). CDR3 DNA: TGTGCCAGTAGGCCGGGACACGCAAGCTATGGCTACACCTTC. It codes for CASRPGHASYGYTF.

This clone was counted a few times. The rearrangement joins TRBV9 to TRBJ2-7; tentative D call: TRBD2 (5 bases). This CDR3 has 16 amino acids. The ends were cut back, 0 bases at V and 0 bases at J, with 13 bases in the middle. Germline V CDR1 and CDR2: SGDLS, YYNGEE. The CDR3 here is CASSVGGSFSSYEQYF. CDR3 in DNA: TGTGCCAGCAGCGTAGGCGGGTCGTTTAGCTCCTACGAGCAGTACTTC.

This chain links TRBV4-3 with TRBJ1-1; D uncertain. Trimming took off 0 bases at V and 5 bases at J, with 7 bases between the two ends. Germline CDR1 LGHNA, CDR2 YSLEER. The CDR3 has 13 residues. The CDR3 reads CASSQDPGTEAFF. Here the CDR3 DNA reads TGCGCCAGCAGCCAAGACCCGGGAACTGAAGCTTTCTTT.

Here the CDR3 reads CASSRDRAYGYTF. For the CDR3, the DNA is TGTGCCAGCAGCCGGGACAGGGCCTATGGCTACACCTTC. This chain links TRBV7-2 with TRBJ1-2, with TRBD1 identical over 9 bases. V was clipped by 5 bases and J by 4 bases; unmatched bases: 2. The V gene's germline CDR1 is SGHTA and CDR2 FQGNSA. The CDR3 sequence is 13 residues long.